The clone carrying this T cell receptor beta chain was observed a handful of times. Its target is not known. This specimen belongs to a study of blood T cells in healthy people across ages. Study-level findings and limits: TCR beta diversity, measured per million T cells, fell in a roughly linear way with age. Possibly confounding the expanded clonotype changes was the fact that donor CMV status was unknown.

This CDR3 has 16 amino acids. V was trimmed by 3 bases and J by 2 bases, leaving 17 bases between them. The authors ran a second PCR of 7 to 11 cycles using a sample-barcoded 5' primer and a J-beta primer mix. Each of the samples gave a minimum of 3 million paired-end reads that contained CDR3. TCRdb processed the 5' RACE reads anew with MiXCR; each CDR3 protein has one entry. This sample has almost 1 million distinct CDR3 sequences, with just over 50% found just once. Sequenced: blood. The TCR was taken from a woman in her sixties in good health. This chain links TRBV12-3 or TRBV12-4 with TRBJ2-7; the D gene is possibly TRBD2 (7 bases). The CDR3 loop is CASSLLGGLTPYEQYF. In DNA form, the CDR3 reads TGTGCCAGCAGTTTGTTAGGGGGACTAACCCCCTACGAGCAGTACTTC.